These T cell receptor beta chains were read from a single sample in a study of monozygotic twins with inflammatory bowel disease. No DNA is given; TCRdb re-called the 5' RACE reads and lists each CDR3 protein once. This table holds about 330,000 distinct CDR3 sequences. The specimen was blood. The receptors shown here come from a human donor with ulcerative colitis or Crohn's disease, or a healthy co-twin of an affected twin (not recorded which). The CDR3 runs from the conserved cysteine through the conserved F or W.

>TRBV2|TRBJ2-7
CASSEVVRKSYEQYF
>TRBV6-5|TRBJ2-1
CASSHRGGYNEQFF
>TRBV5-1|TRBJ2-1
CASSLTSGSGFEQFF
>TRBV9|TRBJ1-1
CASSVRGQDTEAFF
>TRBV5-4|TRBJ2-6
CASSKSGANVLTF
>TRBV6-2/TRBV6-3|TRBJ2-7
CASSPTDGGRDEQYF
>TRBV6-6|TRBJ2-2
CASRLAGELFF
>TRBV10-2|TRBJ2-7
CASSEEVGLAYEQYF
>TRBV4-1|TRBJ2-7
CASSQTEPYEQYF
>TRBV20-1|TRBJ1-2
CSARPQTGRGGYGYTF
>TRBV27|TRBJ1-4
CASPPPTGPATNEKLFF
>TRBV20-1|TRBJ2-7
CSARDFDRGQSYEQYF
>TRBV9|TRBJ2-7
CASSVGVGQGAYEQYF
>TRBV4-3|TRBJ2-7
CASSQETGRVHEQYF
>TRBV28|TRBJ2-7
CASTTGGLFTYEQYF
>TRBV6-6|TRBJ2-7
CASSYGVTSYEQYF